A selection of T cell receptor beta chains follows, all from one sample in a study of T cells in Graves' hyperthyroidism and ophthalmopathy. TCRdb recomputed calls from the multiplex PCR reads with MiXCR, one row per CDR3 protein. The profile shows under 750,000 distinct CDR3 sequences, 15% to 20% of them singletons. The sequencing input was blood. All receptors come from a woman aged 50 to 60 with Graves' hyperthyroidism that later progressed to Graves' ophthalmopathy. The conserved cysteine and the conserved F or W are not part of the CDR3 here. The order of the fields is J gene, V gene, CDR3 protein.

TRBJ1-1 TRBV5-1 ASSWLSSGPNTEAF
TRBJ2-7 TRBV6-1 ASRTTGEGSYEQY
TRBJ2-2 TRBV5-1 ASRRGLNTGELF
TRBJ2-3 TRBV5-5 ASSPLRGLTDTQY
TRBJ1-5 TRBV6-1 ASSENQDSNQPQH
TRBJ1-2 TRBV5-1 ASSLVPKENYGYT
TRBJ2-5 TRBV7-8 ASSLVGGAPQTQY
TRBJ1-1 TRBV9 ASSPRRQGDLNTEAF
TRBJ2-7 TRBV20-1 SARDRQNLYEQY
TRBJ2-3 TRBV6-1 ASSPSLATSADTQY
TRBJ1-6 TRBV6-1 ASIRDNGNSPLH
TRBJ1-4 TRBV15 ATSRIGTTNEKLF
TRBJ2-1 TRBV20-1 SARGPSGNEQF
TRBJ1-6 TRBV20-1 SARLGSGDSPLH
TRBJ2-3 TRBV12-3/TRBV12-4 ASRDLDGAYTDTQY
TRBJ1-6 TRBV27 ASSKRTVNSPLH
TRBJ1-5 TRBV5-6 ASSRTANQPQH
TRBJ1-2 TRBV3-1 ASSLRDSLVRGYT
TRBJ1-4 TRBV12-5 ASGLRVGVYEKLF
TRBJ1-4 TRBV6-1 ASRLTGTANEKLF
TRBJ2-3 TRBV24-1 ATSDPEASGRYTDTQY
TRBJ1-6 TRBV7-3 ASRDRGNSPLH